One sample yielded the 10 T cell receptor beta chains listed below, sequenced in a study of blood T cell repertoires in COVID-19. The protocol was immunoSEQ multiplex PCR, while the TCRdb copy is restricted to in-frame clones and leaves out a portion. Here the sample spans 65,000 to 85,000 clones, 65% to 85% being singletons. The sequencing sample was made of peripheral blood. These receptors were collected from a woman aged 55-70 years with acute or convalescent COVID-19.

Only a few counts were recorded for this clone. The gene calls are TRBV30 and TRBJ2-5; 8 nucleotides agree with TRBD1. V dropped 0 bases and J dropped 2; count of bases not matched to a gene: 5. Germline values: CDR1 GTSNPN, CDR2 SVGIG (reference sequence). CDR3 size: 15 residues. The CDR3 region has the DNA TGTGCCTGGAGTGTACTTGGACAGGGACAAGAGACCCAGTACTTC. Amino acids: CAWSVLGQGQETQYF.

The chain uses TRBV4-1 and TRBJ2-2; 8 bases line up with TRBD2. Germline assignment: CDR1 MGHRA and CDR2 YSYEKL. The CDR3 has 16 amino acids. With 4 bases clipped from V and 4 bases from J, the junction kept 8 bases outside the gene matches. Here the CDR3 reads CASSPRGGATTGELFF. CDR3 nucleotide sequence: TGCGCCAGCAGCCCTCGGGGGGGGGCGACCACCGGGGAGCTGTTTTTT.

On this clone itself: This may come from a read error, since a much larger clone is one base off. The J gene is TRBJ1-1, the V gene TRBV5-6, with D hard to call. Trimming took off 1 base at V and 1 base at J, with 5 bases between the two ends. Germline CDR1 reads SGHDT; CDR2 reads YYEEEE. The CDR3 length is 13 residues. The CDR3 nucleotides are TGTGCCAGCAGCTTGACATCGAACACTGAAGCTTTCTTT. It yields the protein CASSLTSNTEAFF.

The CDR3 DNA follows: TGTGCCAGCAGCCTTACGACAGGAGCTAGCACAGATACGCAGTATTTT. This sequence encodes CASSLTTGASTDTQYF. This rearrangement joins TRBV7-9 to TRBJ2-3, with a tentative D call TRBD1 (6 bases). Trimming removed 5 bases from V and 0 bases from J, with 15 bases in between. Germline assignment: CDR1 SEHNR and CDR2 FQNEAQ (reference sequence). The CDR3 is made up of 16 amino acids.

J is TRBJ2-7 and V is TRBV4-3; 9 bases align to TRBD1. The CDR3 extends over 16 amino acids. Germline assignment: CDR1 LGHNA and CDR2 YSLEER. Trimming took 1 base from V and 2 from J; bases not matched to a gene: 6. The CDR3 region has the DNA TGCGCCAGCAGCCAAGCAGGGACAGGGCCAACCTACGAGCAGTACTTC. This codes for CASSQAGTGPTYEQYF.

The V call is TRBV6-1, the J call TRBJ1-2, with TRBD1 matching over 11 bases. After removal of 3 bases from V and 7 bases from J, the junction contained 4 bases not matched to a gene. The germline V gene has CDR1 MNHNS and CDR2 SASEGT. This CDR3 region has 14 residues. CDR3 sequence reads: CASSERTGGFGYTF. CDR3 sequence (DNA): TGTGCCAGCAGTGAGCGGACAGGGGGCTTTGGCTACACCTTC.

This chain links TRBV5-5 with TRBJ1-2, with D maybe TRBD1 (6 bases). Germline values: CDR1 SGHKS, CDR2 YYEKEE (reference sequence). Trimming removed 6 bases from V and 1 base from J, with 13 bases in between. CDR3 length: 14 amino acids. The CDR3 region has the DNA TGTGCCAGCAATCAGGGGAACTATAACTATGGCTACACCTTC. This encodes CASNQGNYNYGYTF.

The V and J genes are TRBV28 and TRBJ2-7; TRBD1 is a possible D gene (6 bases). Germline V gene lookup returns CDR1 MDHEN and CDR2 SYDVKM. This CDR3 comprises 13 residues. Trimming took 5 bases from V and 4 from J, leaving 12 bases between them. CDR3 residues: CASSPGTPYEQYF. The CDR3 DNA reads as TGTGCCAGCAGTCCCGGGACACCTTACGAGCAGTACTTC.

The chain recombines TRBV24-1 with TRBJ2-5, with TRBD1 identical over 8 bases. This CDR3 is built from 18 residues. Germline loops: CDR1 KGHDR, CDR2 SFDVKD. Trimming cost V 5 bases and J 2 bases; bases outside gene matches: 15. CDR3 nucleotides: TGTGCCACCAGTGGAAACCTCGGGACAGGACTTCAACAAGAGACCCAGTACTTC. This codes for CATSGNLGTGLQQETQYF.

V and J are TRBV9 and TRBJ1-3; TRBD1 matches at 7 bases. V trimming: 0 bases; J trimming: 2 bases; junction bases outside the gene matches: 5. Germline values: CDR1 SGDLS, CDR2 YYNGEE. The CDR3 contains 16 residues. The CDR3 loop is CASSVGQGLPGNTIYF. CDR3 in DNA: TGTGCCAGCAGCGTAGGACAGGGATTACCTGGAAACACCATATATTTT.